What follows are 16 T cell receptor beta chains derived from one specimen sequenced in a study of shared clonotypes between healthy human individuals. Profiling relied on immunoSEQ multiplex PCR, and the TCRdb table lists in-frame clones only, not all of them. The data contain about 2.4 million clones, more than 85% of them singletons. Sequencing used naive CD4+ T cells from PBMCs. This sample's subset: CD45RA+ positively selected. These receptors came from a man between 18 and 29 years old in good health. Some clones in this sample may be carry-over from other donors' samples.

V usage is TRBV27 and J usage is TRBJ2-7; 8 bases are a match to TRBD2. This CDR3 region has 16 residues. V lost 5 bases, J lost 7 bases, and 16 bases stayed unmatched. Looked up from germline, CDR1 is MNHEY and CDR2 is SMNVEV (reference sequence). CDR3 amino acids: CASSTNGAGGRGEQYF. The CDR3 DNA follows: TGTGCCAGCAGTACGAACGGGGCGGGAGGAAGGGGTGAGCAGTACTTC.

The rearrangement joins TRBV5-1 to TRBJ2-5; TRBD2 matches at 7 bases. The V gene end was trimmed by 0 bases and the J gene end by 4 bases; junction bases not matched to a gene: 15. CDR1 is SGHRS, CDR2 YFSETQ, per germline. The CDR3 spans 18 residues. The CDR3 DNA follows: TGCGCCAGCAGCTTGGGGGTCCAGGCAGCGGGGACGGGAGAGACCCAGTACTTC. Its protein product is CASSLGVQAAGTGETQYF. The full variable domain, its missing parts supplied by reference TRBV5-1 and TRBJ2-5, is KAGVTQTPRYLIKTRGQQVTLSCSPISGHRSVSWYQQTPGQGLQFLFEYFSETQRNKGNFPGRFSGRQFSNSRSEMNVSTLELGDSALYLCASSLGVQAAGTGETQYFGPGTRLLVL.

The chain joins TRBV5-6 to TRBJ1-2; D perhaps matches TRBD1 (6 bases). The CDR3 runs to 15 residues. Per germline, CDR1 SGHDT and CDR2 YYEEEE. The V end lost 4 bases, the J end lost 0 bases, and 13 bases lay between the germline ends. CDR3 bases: TGTGCCAGCAGCCCAGGTGACAGGCCTAACTATGGCTACACCTTC. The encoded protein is CASSPGDRPNYGYTF.

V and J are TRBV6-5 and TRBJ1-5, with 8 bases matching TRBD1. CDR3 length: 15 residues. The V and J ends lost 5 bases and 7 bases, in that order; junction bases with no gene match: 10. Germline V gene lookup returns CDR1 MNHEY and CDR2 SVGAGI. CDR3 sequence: CASSRNQGARQPQHF. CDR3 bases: TGTGCCAGCAGTCGAAACCAGGGGGCGAGGCAGCCCCAGCATTTT.

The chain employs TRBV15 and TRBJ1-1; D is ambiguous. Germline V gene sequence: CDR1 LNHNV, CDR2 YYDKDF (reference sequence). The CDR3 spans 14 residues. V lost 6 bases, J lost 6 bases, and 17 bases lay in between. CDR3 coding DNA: TGTGCCACCAGAACGGCCTACGGGAGAGCTGAAGCTTTCTTT. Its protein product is CATRTAYGRAEAFF.

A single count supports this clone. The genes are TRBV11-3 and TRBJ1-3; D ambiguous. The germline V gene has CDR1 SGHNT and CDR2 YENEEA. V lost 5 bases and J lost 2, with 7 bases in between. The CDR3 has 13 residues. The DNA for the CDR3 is TGTGCCAGCAGCAAGTCCCCTGGAAACACCATATATTTT. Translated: CASSKSPGNTIYF.

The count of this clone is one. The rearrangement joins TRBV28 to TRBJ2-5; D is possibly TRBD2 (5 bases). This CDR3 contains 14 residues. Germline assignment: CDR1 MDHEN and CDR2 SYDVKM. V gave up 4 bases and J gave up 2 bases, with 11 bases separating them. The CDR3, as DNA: TGTGCCAGCAGTTCCCTACGGGGTCAAGAGACCCAGTACTTC. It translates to CASSSLRGQETQYF.

CDR3 DNA sequence: TGTGCCAGCAGTTCCCCCATGAGTGAGCAGTTCTTC. This encodes CASSSPMSEQFF. V gene TRBV28 combines with J gene TRBJ2-1; D remains ambiguous. The CDR3 covers 12 residues. The germline V gene encodes CDR1 MDHEN and CDR2 SYDVKM. Trimming took 4 bases from V and 9 from J, leaving 10 bases between them.

This chain's CDR3 is CASSLSAGEQYF. The CDR3 region has the DNA TGTGCCAGCAGCTTATCGGCGGGCGAGCAGTACTTC. The V and J genes are TRBV7-2 and TRBJ2-7; D perhaps matches TRBD2 (5 bases). Trimming removed 2 bases at V and 6 bases at J, with 8 bases between. The CDR3 is made up of 12 amino acids. Looked up from germline, CDR1 is SGHTA and CDR2 is FQGNSA.

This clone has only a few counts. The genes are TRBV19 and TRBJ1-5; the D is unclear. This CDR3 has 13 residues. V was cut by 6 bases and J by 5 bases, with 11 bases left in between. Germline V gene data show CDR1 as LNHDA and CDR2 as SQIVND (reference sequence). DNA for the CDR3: TGTGCCAGTAGCCCTAGTAGGGATCAGCCCCAGCATTTT. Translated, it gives CASSPSRDQPQHF.

The CDR3 is CASSFRAQGAGELFF. Here the CDR3 DNA reads TGTGCCAGCAGTTTCCGCGCGCAGGGTGCCGGGGAGCTGTTTTTT. This chain links TRBV27 with TRBJ2-2, with D possibly TRBD1 on 5 matching bases. The CDR3 sequence is 15 residues long. CDR1 and CDR2 (germline): MNHEY, SMNVEV (reference sequence). V lost 3 bases, J lost 6 bases, and 14 bases lay in between.

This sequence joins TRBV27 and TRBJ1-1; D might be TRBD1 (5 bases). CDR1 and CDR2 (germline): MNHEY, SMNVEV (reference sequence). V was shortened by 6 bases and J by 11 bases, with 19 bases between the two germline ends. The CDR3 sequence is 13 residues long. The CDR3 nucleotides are TGTGCCAGCAGCCGCGGGGCAGGGCGAGCGGCTTTCTTT. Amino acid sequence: CASSRGAGRAAFF.

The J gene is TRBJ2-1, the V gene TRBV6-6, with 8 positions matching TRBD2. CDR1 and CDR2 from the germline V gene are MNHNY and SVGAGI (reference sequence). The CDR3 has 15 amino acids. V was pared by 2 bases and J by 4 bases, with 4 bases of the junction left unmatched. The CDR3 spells CASSYLGRGYNEQFF. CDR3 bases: TGTGCCAGCAGTTACCTCGGGAGGGGTTACAATGAGCAGTTCTTC.

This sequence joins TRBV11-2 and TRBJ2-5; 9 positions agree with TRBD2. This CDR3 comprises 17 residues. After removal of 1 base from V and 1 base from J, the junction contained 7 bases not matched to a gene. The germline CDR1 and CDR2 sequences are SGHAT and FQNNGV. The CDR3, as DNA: TGTGCCAGCAGCTTAGGATCGACTAGCGGTTTCCAAGAGACCCAGTACTTC. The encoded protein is CASSLGSTSGFQETQYF.

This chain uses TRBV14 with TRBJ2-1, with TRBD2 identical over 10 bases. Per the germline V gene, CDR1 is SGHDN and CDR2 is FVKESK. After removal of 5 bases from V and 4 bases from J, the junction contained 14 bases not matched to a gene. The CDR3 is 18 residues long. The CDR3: CASSIRVAGGGWYNEQFF. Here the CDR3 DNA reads TGTGCCAGCAGCATAAGAGTAGCGGGAGGCGGTTGGTACAATGAGCAGTTCTTC.

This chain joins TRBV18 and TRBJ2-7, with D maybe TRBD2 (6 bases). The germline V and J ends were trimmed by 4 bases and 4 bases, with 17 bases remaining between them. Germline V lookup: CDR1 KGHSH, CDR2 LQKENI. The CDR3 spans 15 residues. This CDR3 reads CASSRIEAGSYEQYF. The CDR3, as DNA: TGTGCCAGCTCACGAATAGAAGCGGGTTCTTACGAGCAGTACTTC.